A selection of T cell receptor beta chains follows, all from one sample in a study of blood T cell repertoires in COVID-19. Repertoires were generated with immunoSEQ multiplex PCR, while TCRdb's copy carries only in-frame clones and drops some. The profile shows roughly 230,000 clones, around four fifths of them singletons. Sequencing was performed on peripheral blood. Every receptor here comes from a woman in her fifties or sixties with active or convalescent COVID-19. Both conserved end residues are part of each CDR3. Each record gives: J gene, V gene, D gene, clone size, CDR3 protein, CDR3 DNA. The D gene is left open where the match is weak. Clone size appears in some rows only: once, few, many, or a class for an expanded clone.

J: TRBJ2-5
V: TRBV19
D: TRBD2
size: .
CDR3: CASRQLAGGETQYF
DNA: TGTGCCAGTAGACAACTAGCGGGAGGTGAGACCCAGTACTTC

J: TRBJ1-3
V: TRBV9
D: .
size: .
CDR3: CASSVGLSSSGNTIYF
DNA: TGTGCCAGCAGCGTAGGACTTTCAAGCTCTGGAAACACCATATATTTT

J: TRBJ2-2
V: TRBV6-6
D: .
size: .
CDR3: CASSPPPAGGRSGELFF
DNA: TGTGCCAGCAGTCCACCTCCAGCCGGCGGGCGGTCCGGGGAGCTGTTTTTT

J: TRBJ2-3
V: TRBV27
D: .
size: once
CDR3: CASSLIAGASTDTQYF
DNA: TGTGCCAGCAGTTTAATCGCGGGGGCTAGCACAGATACGCAGTATTTT

J: TRBJ2-1
V: TRBV7-8
D: TRBD2
size: .
CDR3: CASSLVFSASGGYNEQFF
DNA: TGTGCCAGCAGCTTAGTTTTTAGTGCTAGCGGGGGGTACAATGAGCAGTTCTTC

J: TRBJ2-2
V: TRBV3-1/TRBV3-2
D: TRBD2
size: .
CDR3: CASSQEGLAGNTGELFF
DNA: TGTGCCAGCAGCCAAGAGGGGCTAGCGGGGAACACCGGGGAGCTGTTTTTT

J: TRBJ1-5
V: TRBV28
D: TRBD1
size: .
CDR3: CASRSDRGIEPQHF
DNA: TGTGCCAGCAGATCGGACAGGGGAATTGAGCCCCAGCATTTT

J: TRBJ1-3
V: TRBV19
D: .
size: .
CDR3: CASSVQGSGNTIYF
DNA: TGTGCCAGTAGTGTACAGGGTTCCGGAAACACCATATATTTT

J: TRBJ2-3
V: TRBV9
D: .
size: .
CDR3: CASSVVQGSTDTQYF
DNA: TGTGCCAGCAGCGTAGTGCAGGGTTCCACAGATACGCAGTATTTT

J: TRBJ2-5
V: TRBV20-1
D: .
size: .
CDR3: CSASDPYQETQYF
DNA: TGCAGTGCTAGTGATCCGTACCAAGAGACCCAGTACTTC

J: TRBJ1-1
V: TRBV2
D: .
size: .
CDR3: CATIRDTNTEAFF
DNA: TGTGCCACCATCCGGGATACCAACACTGAAGCTTTCTTT

J: TRBJ2-1
V: TRBV28
D: TRBD2
size: .
CDR3: CASSPYPASGGPYNEQFF
DNA: TGTGCCAGCAGTCCCTACCCCGCTAGCGGGGGACCCTACAATGAGCAGTTCTTC

J: TRBJ2-1
V: TRBV7-8
D: .
size: .
CDR3: CASSRGPYYNEQFF
DNA: TGTGCCAGCAGCCGAGGGCCATACTACAATGAGCAGTTCTTC

J: TRBJ1-1
V: TRBV4-2
D: .
size: .
CDR3: CASSQEDSTEAFF
DNA: TGTGCCAGCAGCCAAGAGGACAGCACTGAAGCTTTCTTT

J: TRBJ2-3
V: TRBV4-2
D: .
size: .
CDR3: CASSAGVGKDTQYF
DNA: TGTGCCAGCAGCGCAGGGGTGGGAAAAGATACGCAGTATTTT

J: TRBJ2-2
V: TRBV2
D: TRBD2
size: once
CDR3: CASSRLAGDTGELFF
DNA: TGTGCCAGCAGCCGACTAGCGGGGGACACCGGGGAGCTGTTTTTT

J: TRBJ1-4
V: TRBV7-2
D: .
size: .
CDR3: CASSLQATNEKLFF
DNA: TGTGCCAGCAGCCTCCAGGCAACTAATGAAAAACTGTTTTTT

J: TRBJ2-4
V: TRBV5-6
D: TRBD2
size: .
CDR3: CASSLGASGRSGF
DNA: TGTGCCAGCAGCTTGGGGGCTAGCGGGAGATCCGGCTTC

J: TRBJ1-1
V: TRBV7-9
D: .
size: once
CDR3: CASRGNTEAFF
DNA: TGTGCCAGCCGGGGGAACACTGAAGCTTTCTTT

J: TRBJ1-6
V: TRBV19
D: TRBD1
size: .
CDR3: CATRDRRNSPLHF
DNA: TGTGCCACCCGGGACAGGCGGAATTCACCCCTCCACTTT

J: TRBJ2-3
V: TRBV6-6
D: .
size: .
CDR3: CASSYGHSAGTQYF
DNA: TGTGCCAGCAGTTACGGGCACAGTGCGGGAACGCAGTATTTT

J: TRBJ1-4
V: TRBV28
D: TRBD1
size: .
CDR3: CASSFLGQGREKLFF
DNA: TGTGCCAGCAGTTTTCTAGGACAGGGTAGAGAAAAACTGTTTTTT

J: TRBJ2-1
V: TRBV6-6
D: .
size: .
CDR3: CASSGANTEQFF
DNA: TGTGCCAGCAGTGGGGCCAACACTGAGCAGTTCTTC

J: TRBJ2-1
V: TRBV29-1
D: TRBD2
size: .
CDR3: CSVVGIGEVAGPPYNEQFF
DNA: TGCAGCGTTGTGGGTATAGGGGAGGTAGCGGGGCCACCCTACAATGAGCAGTTCTTC